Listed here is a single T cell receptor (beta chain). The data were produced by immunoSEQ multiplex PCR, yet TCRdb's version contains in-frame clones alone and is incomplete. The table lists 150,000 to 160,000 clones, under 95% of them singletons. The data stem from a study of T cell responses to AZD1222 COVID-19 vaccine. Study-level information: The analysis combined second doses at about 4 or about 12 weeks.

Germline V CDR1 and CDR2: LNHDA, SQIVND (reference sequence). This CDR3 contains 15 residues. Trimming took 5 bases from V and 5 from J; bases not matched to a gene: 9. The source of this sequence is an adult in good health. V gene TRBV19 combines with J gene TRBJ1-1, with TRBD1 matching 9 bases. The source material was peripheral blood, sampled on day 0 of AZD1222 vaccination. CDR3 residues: CASSGRTGVPTEAFF. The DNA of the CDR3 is TGTGCCAGTAGTGGCCGGACAGGGGTTCCGACTGAAGCTTTCTTT.